This T cell receptor beta chain originates from a study of human CD8 memory T cell subsets. Whole-study findings and limits: Sequencing was limited to the T cell receptor beta chain.

UMI-labeled 5' RACE was used, and it produced the TCR beta libraries. TCRdb re-called the 5' RACE reads and gives one entry per CDR3 protein, without DNA. The sample table includes roughly 4,000 distinct CDR3 sequences. Germline V gene sequence: CDR1 LGHDT, CDR2 YNNKEL (reference sequence). This CDR3 is built from 17 residues. Measured by frequency, this clonotype is large (0.1 to 1%). Its antigen is as yet unknown. The PBMC originated from buffy coats obtained from healthy donors. It was by negative magnetic separation that total CD8+ T cells were enriched. Extraction of RNA, which was performed with an RNeasy Mini Kit, drew on duplicate vials of approximately 150,000 sorted CD8+ T cells per subset.

This sequence originates from a human donor in good health. The sequenced sample was CD8+ T cells from PBMCs. The chain employs TRBV3-1 and TRBJ2-7; with no DNA, the TCRdb D assignment of TRBD1 cannot be verified. CDR3 region: CASSQFQQGNPSYEQYF.